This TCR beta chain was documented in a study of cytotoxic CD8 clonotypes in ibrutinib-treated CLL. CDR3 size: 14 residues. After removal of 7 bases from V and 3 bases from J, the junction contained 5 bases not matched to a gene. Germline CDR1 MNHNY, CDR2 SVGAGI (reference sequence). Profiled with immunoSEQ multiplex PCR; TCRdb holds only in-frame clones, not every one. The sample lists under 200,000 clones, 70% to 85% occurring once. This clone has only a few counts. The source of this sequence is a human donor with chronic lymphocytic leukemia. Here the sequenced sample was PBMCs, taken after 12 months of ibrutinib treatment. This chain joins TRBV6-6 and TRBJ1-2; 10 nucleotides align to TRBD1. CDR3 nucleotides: TGTGCCAGCATCATGGGACAGGGGTACTATGGCTACACCTTC. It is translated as CASIMGQGYYGYTF.